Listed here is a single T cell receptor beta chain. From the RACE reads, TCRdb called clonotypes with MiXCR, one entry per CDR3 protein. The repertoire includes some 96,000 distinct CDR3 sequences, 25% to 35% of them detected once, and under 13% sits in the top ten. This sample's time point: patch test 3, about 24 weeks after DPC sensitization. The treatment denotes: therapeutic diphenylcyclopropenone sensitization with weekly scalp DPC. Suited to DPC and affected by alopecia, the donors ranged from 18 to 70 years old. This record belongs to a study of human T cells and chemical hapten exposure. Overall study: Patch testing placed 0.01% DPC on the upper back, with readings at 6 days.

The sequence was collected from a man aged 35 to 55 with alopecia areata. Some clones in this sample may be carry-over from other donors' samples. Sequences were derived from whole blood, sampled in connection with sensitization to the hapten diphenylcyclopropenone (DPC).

The CDR3 DNA reads as TGTGCCAGCGGGGGACTAGCGGGGTTTAATGAGCAGTTCTTC. Amino acids: CASGGLAGFNEQFF. The V gene is TRBV2, the J gene TRBJ2-1; TRBD2 matches 13 bases. The ends lost 8 bases at V and 7 bases at J; junction bases unmatched: 5. This CDR3 has 14 residues. The germline V gene encodes CDR1 SNHLY and CDR2 FYNNEI. The variable domain in full, with the rest retrieved from reference TRBV2 and TRBJ2-1, is EPEVTQTPSHQVTQMGQEVILRCVPISNHLYFYWYRQILGQKVEFLVSFYNNEISEKSEIFDDQFSVERPDGSNFTLKIRSTKLEDSAMYFCASGGLAGFNEQFFGPGTRLTVL.